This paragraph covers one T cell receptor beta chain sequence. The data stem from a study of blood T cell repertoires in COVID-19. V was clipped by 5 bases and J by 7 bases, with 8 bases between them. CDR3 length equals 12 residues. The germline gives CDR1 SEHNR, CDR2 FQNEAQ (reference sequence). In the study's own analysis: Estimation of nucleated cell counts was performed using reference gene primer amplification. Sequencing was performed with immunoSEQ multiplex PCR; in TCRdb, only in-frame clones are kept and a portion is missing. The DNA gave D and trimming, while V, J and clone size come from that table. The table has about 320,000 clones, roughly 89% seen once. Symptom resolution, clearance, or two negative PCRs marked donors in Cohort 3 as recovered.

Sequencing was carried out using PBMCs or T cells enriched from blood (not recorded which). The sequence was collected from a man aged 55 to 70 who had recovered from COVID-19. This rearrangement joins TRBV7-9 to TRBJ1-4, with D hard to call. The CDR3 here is CASSLSSEKLFF. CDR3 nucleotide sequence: TGTGCCAGCAGCCTAAGTAGTGAAAAACTGTTTTTT. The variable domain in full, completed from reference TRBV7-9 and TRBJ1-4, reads DTGVSQNPRHKITKRGQNVTFRCDPISEHNRLYWYRQTLGQGPEFLTYFQNEAQLEKSRLLSDRFSAERPKGSFSTLEIQRTEQGDSAMYLCASSLSSEKLFFGSGTQLSVL.